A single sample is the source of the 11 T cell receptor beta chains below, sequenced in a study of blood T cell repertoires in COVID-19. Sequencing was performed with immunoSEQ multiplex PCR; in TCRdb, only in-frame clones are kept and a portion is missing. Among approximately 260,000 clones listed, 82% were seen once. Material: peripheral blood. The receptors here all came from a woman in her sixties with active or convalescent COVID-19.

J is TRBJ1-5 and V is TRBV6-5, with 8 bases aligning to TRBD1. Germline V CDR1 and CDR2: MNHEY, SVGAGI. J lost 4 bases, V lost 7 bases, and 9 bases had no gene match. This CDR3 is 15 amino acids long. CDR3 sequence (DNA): TGTGCCAGCATCTCGGACAGGGCCTTAAATCAGCCCCAGCATTTT. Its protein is CASISDRALNQPQHF.

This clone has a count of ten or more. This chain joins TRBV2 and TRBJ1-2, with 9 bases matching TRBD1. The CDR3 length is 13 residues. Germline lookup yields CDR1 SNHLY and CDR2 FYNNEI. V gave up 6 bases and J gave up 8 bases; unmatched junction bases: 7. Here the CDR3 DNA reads TGTGCCAGCAGCATCAGGACAGGGGAAGGCTACACCTTC. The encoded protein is CASSIRTGEGYTF.

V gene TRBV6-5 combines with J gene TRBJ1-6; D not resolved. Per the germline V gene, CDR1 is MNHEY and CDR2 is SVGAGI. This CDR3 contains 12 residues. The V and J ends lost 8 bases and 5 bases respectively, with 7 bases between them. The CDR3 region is CASGENNSPLHF. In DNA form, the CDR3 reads TGTGCCAGCGGGGAGAATAATTCACCCCTCCACTTT.

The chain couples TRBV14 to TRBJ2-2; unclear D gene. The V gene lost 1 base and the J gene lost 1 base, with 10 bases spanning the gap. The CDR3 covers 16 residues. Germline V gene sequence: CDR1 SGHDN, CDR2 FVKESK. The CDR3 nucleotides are TGTGCCAGCAGCCAAGGCCCTAGTTGGAACACCGGGGAGCTGTTTTTT. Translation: CASSQGPSWNTGELFF.

The CDR3 loop reads CASSPRTPGKGNTIYF. CDR3 in DNA: TGTGCCAGCTCACCAAGAACTCCAGGGAAGGGAAACACCATATATTTT. The genes are TRBV18 and TRBJ1-3; tentative D call: TRBD1 (5 bases). The germline gives CDR1 KGHSH, CDR2 LQKENI. V lost 2 bases to trimming and J lost 4 bases, with 15 bases between them. The CDR3 extends over 16 amino acids.

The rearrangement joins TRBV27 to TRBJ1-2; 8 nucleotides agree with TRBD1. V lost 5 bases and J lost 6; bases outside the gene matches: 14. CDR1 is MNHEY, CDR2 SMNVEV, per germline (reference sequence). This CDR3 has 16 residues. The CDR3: CASSLAGTGEWNGYTF. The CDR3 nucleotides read TGTGCCAGCAGTCTAGCCGGGACAGGAGAATGGAATGGCTACACCTTC.

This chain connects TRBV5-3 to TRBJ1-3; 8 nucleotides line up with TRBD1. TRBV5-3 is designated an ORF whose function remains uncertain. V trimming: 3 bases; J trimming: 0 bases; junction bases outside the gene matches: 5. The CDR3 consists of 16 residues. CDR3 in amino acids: CARSSGQGHSGNTIYF. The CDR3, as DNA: TGTGCCAGAAGCTCCGGACAGGGACACTCTGGAAACACCATATATTTT.

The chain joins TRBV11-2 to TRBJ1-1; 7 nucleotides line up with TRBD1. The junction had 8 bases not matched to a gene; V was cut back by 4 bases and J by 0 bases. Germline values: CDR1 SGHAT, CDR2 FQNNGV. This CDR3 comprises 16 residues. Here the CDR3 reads CASSSSGQAMNTEAFF. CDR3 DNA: TGTGCCAGCAGCTCATCCGGACAGGCCATGAACACTGAAGCTTTCTTT.

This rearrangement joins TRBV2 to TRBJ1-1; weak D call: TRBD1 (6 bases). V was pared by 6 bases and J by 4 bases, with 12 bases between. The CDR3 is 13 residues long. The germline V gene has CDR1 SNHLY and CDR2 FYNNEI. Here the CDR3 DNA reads TGTGCCAGCAGCCGACAGGTCTTCACTGAAGCTTTCTTT. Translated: CASSRQVFTEAFF.

CDR3: CASSLAPSGVFGEQFF. The CDR3 DNA sequence: TGTGCCAGCAGCTTAGCCCCCAGCGGGGTATTTGGGGAGCAGTTCTTC. This sequence joins TRBV7-6 and TRBJ2-1; TRBD2 agrees at 7 bases. Germline V lookup: CDR1 SGHVS, CDR2 FNYEAQ. This CDR3 region has 16 residues. The V and J ends lost 0 bases and 10 bases, in that order; junction bases with no gene match: 12. Full variable domain (outside the CDR3, taken from reference TRBV7-6 and TRBJ2-1): GAGVSQSPRYKVTKRGQDVALRCDPISGHVSLYWYRQALGQGPEFLTYFNYEAQQDKSGLPNDRFSAERPEGSISTLTIQRTEQRDSAMYRCASSLAPSGVFGEQFFGPGTRLTVL.

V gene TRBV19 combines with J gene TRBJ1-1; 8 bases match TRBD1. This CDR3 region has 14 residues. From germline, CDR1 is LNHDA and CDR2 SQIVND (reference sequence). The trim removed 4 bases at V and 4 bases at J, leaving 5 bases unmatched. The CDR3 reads CASSRRDRGTEAFF. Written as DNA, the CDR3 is TGTGCCAGTAGTAGACGCGACAGGGGCACTGAAGCTTTCTTT.